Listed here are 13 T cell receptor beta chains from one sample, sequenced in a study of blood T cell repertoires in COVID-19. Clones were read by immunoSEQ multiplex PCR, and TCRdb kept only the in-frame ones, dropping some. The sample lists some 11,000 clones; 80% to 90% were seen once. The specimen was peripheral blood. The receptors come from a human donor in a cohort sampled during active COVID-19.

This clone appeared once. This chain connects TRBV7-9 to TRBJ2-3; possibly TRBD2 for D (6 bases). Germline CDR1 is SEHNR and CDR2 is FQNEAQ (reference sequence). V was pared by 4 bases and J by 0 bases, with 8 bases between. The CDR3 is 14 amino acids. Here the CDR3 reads CASSYGLSTDTQYF. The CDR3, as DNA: TGTGCCAGCAGCTACGGACTAAGCACAGATACGCAGTATTTT.

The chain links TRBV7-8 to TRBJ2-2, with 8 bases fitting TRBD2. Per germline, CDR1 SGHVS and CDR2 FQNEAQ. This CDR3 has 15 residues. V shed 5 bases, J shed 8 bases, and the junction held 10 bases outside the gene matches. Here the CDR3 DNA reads TGTGCCAGCAGCCCCCGGGGGGGGCAGGGGGGGGAGCTGTTTTTT. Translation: CASSPRGGQGGELFF.

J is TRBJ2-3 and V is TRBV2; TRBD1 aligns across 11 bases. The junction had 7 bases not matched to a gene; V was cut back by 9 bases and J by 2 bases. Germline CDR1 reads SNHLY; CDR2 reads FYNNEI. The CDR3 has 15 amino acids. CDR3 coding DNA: TGTGCCAGTCTCCGGGACAGGGGGTACACAGATACGCAGTATTTT. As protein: CASLRDRGYTDTQYF.

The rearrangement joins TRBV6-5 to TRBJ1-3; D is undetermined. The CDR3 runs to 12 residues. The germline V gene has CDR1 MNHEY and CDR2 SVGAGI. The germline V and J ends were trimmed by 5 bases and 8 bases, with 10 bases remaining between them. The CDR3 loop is CASSSGRDTIYF. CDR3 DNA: TGTGCCAGCAGTAGCGGACGAGACACCATATATTTT.

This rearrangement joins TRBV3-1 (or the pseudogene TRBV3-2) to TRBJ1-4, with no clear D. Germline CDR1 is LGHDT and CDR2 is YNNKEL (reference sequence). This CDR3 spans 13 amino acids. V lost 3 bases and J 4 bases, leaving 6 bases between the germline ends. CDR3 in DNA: TGTGCCAGCAGCCAGGGCCTTAATGAAAAACTGTTTTTT. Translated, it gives CASSQGLNEKLFF.

Here the CDR3 reads CASRRTENQYEQYF. The CDR3, as DNA: TGTGCCAGCAGGCGAACAGAGAACCAATACGAGCAGTACTTC. The chain uses TRBV7-9 and TRBJ2-7; no clear D. V was pared by 6 bases and J by 4 bases, with 16 bases between. Germline V lookup: CDR1 SEHNR, CDR2 FQNEAQ (reference sequence). This CDR3 spans 14 amino acids.

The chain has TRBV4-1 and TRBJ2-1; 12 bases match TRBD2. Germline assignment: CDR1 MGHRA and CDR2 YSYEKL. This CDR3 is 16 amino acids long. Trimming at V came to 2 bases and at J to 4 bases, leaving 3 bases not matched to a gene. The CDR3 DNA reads TGCGCCAGCAGCCAACCGACTAGCGGGAGTTACAATGAGCAGTTCTTC. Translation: CASSQPTSGSYNEQFF.

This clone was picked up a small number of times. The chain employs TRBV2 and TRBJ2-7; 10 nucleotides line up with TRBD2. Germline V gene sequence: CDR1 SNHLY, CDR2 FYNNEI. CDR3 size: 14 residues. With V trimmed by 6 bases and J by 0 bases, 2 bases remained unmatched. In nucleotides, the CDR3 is TGTGCCAGCAGGATAGCGGGAGGCTCCTACGAGCAGTACTTC. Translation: CASRIAGGSYEQYF.

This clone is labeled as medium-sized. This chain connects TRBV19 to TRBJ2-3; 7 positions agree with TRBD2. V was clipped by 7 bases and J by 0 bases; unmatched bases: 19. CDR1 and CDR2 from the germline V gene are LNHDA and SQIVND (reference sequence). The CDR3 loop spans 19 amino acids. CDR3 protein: CASNPDSLAESISTDTQYF. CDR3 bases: TGTGCCAGTAATCCCGATTCGCTAGCGGAGTCTATTAGCACAGATACGCAGTATTTT.

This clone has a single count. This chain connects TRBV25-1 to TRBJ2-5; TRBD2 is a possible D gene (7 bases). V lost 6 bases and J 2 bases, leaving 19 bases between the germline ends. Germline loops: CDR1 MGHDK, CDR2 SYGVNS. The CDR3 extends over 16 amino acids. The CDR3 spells CASSRSRGSGQETQYF. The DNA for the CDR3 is TGTGCCAGCAGCCGCTCCAGGGGTAGCGGGCAAGAGACCCAGTACTTC. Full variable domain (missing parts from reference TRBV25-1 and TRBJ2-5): EADIYQTPRYLVIGTGKKITLECSQTMGHDKMYWYQQDPGMELHLIHYSYGVNSTEKGDLSSESTVSRIRTEHFPLTLESARPSHTSQYLCASSRSRGSGQETQYFGPGTRLLVL.

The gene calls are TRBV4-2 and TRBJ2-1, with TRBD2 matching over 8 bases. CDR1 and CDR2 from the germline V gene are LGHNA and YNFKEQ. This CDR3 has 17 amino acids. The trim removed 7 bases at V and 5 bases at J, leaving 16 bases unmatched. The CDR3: CASTPTPMSGSDNEQFF. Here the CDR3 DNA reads TGTGCCAGCACCCCCACCCCGATGAGCGGGAGTGACAATGAGCAGTTCTTC.

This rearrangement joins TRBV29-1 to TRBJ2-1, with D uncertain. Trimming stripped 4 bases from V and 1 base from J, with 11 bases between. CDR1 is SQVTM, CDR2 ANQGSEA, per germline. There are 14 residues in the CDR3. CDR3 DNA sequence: TGCAGCGTTGTGGAGAGTTTATCCTACAATGAGCAGTTCTTC. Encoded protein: CSVVESLSYNEQFF.

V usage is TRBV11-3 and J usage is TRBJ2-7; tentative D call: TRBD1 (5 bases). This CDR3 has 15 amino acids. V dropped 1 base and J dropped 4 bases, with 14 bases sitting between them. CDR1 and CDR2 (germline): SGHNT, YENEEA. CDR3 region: CASSLGAGSAYEQYF. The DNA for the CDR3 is TGTGCCAGCAGCTTAGGGGCAGGGTCCGCTTACGAGCAGTACTTC.